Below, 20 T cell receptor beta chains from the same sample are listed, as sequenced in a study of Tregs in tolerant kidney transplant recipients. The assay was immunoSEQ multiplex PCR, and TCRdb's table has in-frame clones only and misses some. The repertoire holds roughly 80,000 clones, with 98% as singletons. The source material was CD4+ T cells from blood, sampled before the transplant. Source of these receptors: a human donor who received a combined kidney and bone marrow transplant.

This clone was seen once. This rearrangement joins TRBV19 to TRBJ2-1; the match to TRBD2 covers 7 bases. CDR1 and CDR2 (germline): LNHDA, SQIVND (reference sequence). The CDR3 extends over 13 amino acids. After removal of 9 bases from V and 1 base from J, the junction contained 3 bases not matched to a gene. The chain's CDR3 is CASGRRSYNEQFF. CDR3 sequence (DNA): TGTGCCAGCGGGAGGAGGTCCTACAATGAGCAGTTCTTC.

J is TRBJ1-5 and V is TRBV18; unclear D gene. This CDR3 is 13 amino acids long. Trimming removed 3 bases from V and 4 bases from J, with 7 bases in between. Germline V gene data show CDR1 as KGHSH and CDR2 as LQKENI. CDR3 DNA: TGTGCCAGCTCACCCATAGAGAATCAGCCCCAGCATTTT. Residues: CASSPIENQPQHF.

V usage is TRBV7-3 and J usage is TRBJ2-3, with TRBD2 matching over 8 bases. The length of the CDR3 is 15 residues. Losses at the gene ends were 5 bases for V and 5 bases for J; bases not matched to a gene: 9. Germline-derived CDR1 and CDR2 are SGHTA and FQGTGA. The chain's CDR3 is CASSNKAGEVDTQYF. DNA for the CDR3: TGTGCCAGCAGCAACAAAGCGGGAGAGGTAGATACGCAGTATTTT. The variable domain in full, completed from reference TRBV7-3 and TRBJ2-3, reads GAGVSQTPSNKVTEKGKYVELRCDPISGHTALYWYRQSLGQGPEFLIYFQGTGAADDSGLPNDRFFAVRPEGSVSTLKIQRTERGDSAVYLCASSNKAGEVDTQYFGPGTRLTVL.

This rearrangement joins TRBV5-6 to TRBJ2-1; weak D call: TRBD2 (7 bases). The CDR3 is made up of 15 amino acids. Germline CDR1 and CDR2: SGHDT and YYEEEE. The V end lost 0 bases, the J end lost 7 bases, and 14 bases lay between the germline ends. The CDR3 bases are TGTGCCAGCAGCTTGGTCGGGGGGCGGTGGAATGAGCAGTTCTTC. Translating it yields CASSLVGGRWNEQFF.

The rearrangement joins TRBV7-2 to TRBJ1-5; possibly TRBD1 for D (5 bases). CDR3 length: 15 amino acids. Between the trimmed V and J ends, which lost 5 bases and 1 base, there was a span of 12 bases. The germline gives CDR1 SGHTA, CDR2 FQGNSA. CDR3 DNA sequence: TGTGCCAGCAGCACAGTCGGGGGGAGCAATCAGCCCCAGCATTTT. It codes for CASSTVGGSNQPQHF. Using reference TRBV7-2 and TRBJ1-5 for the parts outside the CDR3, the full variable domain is GAGVSQSPSNKVTEKGKDVELRCDPISGHTALYWYRQSLGQGLEFLIYFQGNSAPDKSGLPSDRFSAERTGGSVSTLTIQRTQQEDSAVYLCASSTVGGSNQPQHFGDGTRLSIL.

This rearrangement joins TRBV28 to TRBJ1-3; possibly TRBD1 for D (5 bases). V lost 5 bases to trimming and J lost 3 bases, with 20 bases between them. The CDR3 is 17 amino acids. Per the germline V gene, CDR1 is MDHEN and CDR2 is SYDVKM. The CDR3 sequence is CASSPLGKGVIGNTIYF. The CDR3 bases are TGTGCCAGCAGTCCTCTTGGCAAAGGGGTTATTGGAAACACCATATATTTT.

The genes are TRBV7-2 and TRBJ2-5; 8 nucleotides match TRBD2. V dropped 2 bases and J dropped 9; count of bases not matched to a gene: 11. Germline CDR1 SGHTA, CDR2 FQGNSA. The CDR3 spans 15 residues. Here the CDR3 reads CASSLTSGPLKAQYF. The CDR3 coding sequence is TGTGCCAGCAGCTTAACTAGCGGTCCCCTCAAGGCCCAGTACTTC.

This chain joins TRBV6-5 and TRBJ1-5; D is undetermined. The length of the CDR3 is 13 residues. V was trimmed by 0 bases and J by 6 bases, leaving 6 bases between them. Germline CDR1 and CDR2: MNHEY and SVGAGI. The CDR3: CASSYSTGQPQHF. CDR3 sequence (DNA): TGTGCCAGCAGTTACTCGACGGGTCAGCCCCAGCATTTT.

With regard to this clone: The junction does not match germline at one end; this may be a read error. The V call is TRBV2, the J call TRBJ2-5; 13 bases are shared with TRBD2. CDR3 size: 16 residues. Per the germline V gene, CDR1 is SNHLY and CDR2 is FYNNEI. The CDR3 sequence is CASRSGTSGIQGTQYF. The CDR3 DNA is TGTGCCAGCAGATCCGGGACTAGCGGGATCCAAGGGACCCAGTACTTC.

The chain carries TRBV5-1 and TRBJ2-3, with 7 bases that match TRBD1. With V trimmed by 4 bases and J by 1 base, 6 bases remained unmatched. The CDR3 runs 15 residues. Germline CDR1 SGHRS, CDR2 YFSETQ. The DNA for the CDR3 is TGCGCCAGCAGCCAACGACAGGGCCGCACAGATACGCAGTATTTT. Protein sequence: CASSQRQGRTDTQYF.

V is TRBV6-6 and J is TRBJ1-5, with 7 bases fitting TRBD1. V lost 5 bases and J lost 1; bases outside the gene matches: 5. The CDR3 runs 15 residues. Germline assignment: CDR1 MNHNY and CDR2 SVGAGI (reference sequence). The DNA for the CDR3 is TGTGCCAGCAGTCCTCAGGGGGGAAGCAATCAGCCCCAGCATTTT. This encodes CASSPQGGSNQPQHF.

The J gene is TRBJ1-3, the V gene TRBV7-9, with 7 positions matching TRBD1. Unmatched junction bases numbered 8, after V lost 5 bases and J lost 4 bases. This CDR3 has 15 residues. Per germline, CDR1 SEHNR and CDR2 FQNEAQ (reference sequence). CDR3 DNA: TGTGCCAGCAGCCCCACGGGGACAGAAGGAAACACCATATATTTT. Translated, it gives CASSPTGTEGNTIYF.

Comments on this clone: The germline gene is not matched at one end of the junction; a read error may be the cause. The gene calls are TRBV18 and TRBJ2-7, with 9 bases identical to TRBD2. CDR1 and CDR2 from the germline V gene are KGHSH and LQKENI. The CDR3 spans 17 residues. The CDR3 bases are TGTGCCAGCTTACCAACGGCGGGAGGGCCCCTTGAAGGCGAGCAGTACTTC. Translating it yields CASLPTAGGPLEGEQYF.

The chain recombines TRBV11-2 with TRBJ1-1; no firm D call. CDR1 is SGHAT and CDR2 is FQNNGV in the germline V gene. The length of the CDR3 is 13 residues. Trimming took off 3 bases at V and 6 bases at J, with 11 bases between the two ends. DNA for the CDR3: TGTGCCAGCAGCTTTAGCCTTAGCGCTGAAGCTTTCTTT. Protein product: CASSFSLSAEAFF.

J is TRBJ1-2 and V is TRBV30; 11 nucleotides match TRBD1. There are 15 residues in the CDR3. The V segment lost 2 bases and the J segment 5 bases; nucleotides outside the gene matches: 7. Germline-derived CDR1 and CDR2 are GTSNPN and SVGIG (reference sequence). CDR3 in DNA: TGTGCCTGGAGTAGCCGGGACAGGGGGTTTTATGGCTACACCTTC. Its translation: CAWSSRDRGFYGYTF. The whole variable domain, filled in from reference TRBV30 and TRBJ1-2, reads SQTIHQWPATLVQPVGSPLSLECTVEGTSNPNLYWYRQAAGRGLQLLFYSVGIGQISSEVPQNLSASRPQDRQFILSSKKLLLSDSGFYLCAWSSRDRGFYGYTFGSGTRLTVV.

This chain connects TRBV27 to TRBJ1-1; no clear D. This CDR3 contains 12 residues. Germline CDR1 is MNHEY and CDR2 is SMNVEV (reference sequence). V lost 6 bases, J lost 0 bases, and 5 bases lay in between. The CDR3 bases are TGTGCCAGCAGGGACTTGAACACTGAAGCTTTCTTT. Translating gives CASRDLNTEAFF.

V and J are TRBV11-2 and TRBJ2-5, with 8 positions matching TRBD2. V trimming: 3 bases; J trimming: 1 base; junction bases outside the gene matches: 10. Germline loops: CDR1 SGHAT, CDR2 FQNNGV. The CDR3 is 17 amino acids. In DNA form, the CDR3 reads TGTGCCAGCAGCTTTGGGTTTAGCGGGGCCCTCCAAGAGACCCAGTACTTC. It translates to CASSFGFSGALQETQYF.

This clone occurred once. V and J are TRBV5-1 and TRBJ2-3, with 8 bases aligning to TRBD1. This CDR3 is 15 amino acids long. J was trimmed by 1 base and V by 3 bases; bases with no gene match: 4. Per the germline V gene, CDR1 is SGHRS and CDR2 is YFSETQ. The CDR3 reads CASSSTGDGTDTQYF. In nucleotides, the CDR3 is TGCGCCAGCAGCTCGACAGGGGATGGCACAGATACGCAGTATTTT.

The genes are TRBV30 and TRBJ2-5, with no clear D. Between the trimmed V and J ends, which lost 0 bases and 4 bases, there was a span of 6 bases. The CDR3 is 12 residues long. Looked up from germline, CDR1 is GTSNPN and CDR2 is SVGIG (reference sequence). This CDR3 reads CAWSVFRETQYF. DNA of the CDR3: TGTGCCTGGAGTGTATTCAGAGAGACCCAGTACTTC.

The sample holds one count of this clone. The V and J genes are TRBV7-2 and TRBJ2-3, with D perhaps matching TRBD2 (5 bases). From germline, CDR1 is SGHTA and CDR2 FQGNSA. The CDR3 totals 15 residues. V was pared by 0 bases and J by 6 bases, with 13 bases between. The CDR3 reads CASSLAGSRIDTQYF. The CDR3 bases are TGTGCCAGCAGCTTAGCGGGGAGTAGGATTGATACGCAGTATTTT. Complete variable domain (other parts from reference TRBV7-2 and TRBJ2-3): GAGVSQSPSNKVTEKGKDVELRCDPISGHTALYWYRQSLGQGLEFLIYFQGNSAPDKSGLPSDRFSAERTGGSVSTLTIQRTQQEDSAVYLCASSLAGSRIDTQYFGPGTRLTVL.